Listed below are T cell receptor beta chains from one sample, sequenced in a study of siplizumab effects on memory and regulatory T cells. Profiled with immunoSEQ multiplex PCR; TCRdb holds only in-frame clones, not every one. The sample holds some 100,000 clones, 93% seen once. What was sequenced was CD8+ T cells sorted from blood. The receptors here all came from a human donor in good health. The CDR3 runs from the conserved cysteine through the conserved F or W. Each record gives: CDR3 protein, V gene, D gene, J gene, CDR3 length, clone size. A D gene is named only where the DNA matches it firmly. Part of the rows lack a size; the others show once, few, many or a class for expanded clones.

CASSQGGTGAIPGNTIYF	TRBV4-1	TRBD1	TRBJ1-3	18	NA
CASSPSTGTSGSQYEQYF	TRBV4-3	TRBD2	TRBJ2-7	18	NA
CASSYSNTEAFF	TRBV6-5	NA	TRBJ1-1	12	NA
CASSPTSGGGFSYEQYF	TRBV27	TRBD2	TRBJ2-7	17	NA
CASSHPEGQGAYYGYTF	TRBV4-1	TRBD1	TRBJ1-2	17	once
CASTLGDEQFF	TRBV6-5	NA	TRBJ2-1	11	NA
CASSSSGTALNTEAFF	TRBV7-2	TRBD1	TRBJ1-1	16	NA
CSVVEGPYGYTF	TRBV29-1	NA	TRBJ1-2	12	NA
CASSPNDLTYEQYF	TRBV9	NA	TRBJ2-7	14	once
CASSQEGRVGYEQYF	TRBV14	NA	TRBJ2-7	15	NA
CAISESSGANYGYTF	TRBV10-3	NA	TRBJ1-2	15	NA
CASSAGLAPAVDEQFF	TRBV9	NA	TRBJ2-1	16	NA
CAWSRQGFDEQYF	TRBV30	TRBD1	TRBJ2-7	13	NA
CASSLWFSKDRGRETQYF	TRBV27	TRBD1	TRBJ2-5	18	NA
CAWSVGEGDEQYF	TRBV30	TRBD2	TRBJ2-7	13	NA
CASGNQGWENTEAFF	TRBV12-5	NA	TRBJ1-1	15	NA
CASSTSRWNEQFF	TRBV19	NA	TRBJ2-1	13	NA
CASSTGGGGEETQYF	TRBV7-8	NA	TRBJ2-5	15	NA
CASSQAANTDTQYF	TRBV4-3	NA	TRBJ2-3	14	NA
CASSPGTRTNQPQHF	TRBV6-1	NA	TRBJ1-5	15	NA
CASSYSREGPNEQFF	TRBV6-6	TRBD2	TRBJ2-1	15	NA
CASSQVGEANEQFF	TRBV4-1	NA	TRBJ2-1	14	NA
CASRRGTSGYTRGNEQFF	TRBV7-9	TRBD2	TRBJ2-1	18	NA
CASSLEPSGYEQYF	TRBV11-2	NA	TRBJ2-7	14	NA
CASSPAGGTDTQYF	TRBV18	TRBD2	TRBJ2-3	14	NA
CASTIVPSAMNTEAFF	TRBV7-9	NA	TRBJ1-1	16	NA
CASASGSNYGYTF	TRBV6-5	NA	TRBJ1-2	13	NA
CASSPTSGTYQETQYF	TRBV7-8	TRBD2	TRBJ2-5	16	NA
CASSLTGNTEAFF	TRBV4-1	NA	TRBJ1-1	13	few
CASSLGGGGTGELFF	TRBV11-2	NA	TRBJ2-2	15	NA
CASSSGQPGQYF	TRBV7-9	NA	TRBJ2-7	12	NA
CASSQTGLPYEQYF	TRBV4-1	NA	TRBJ2-7	14	NA
CASSQVRGEETQYF	TRBV4-1	NA	TRBJ2-5	14	NA
CASSLNGRSVEQYF	TRBV18	NA	TRBJ2-7	14	NA
CASSSGLAGGNEQFF	TRBV7-9	TRBD2	TRBJ2-1	15	NA
CASSIDYSPGTEAFF	TRBV19	NA	TRBJ1-1	15	NA
CSGSAGLTDTQYF	TRBV29-1	NA	TRBJ2-3	13	NA
CATSRDNSYEQYF	TRBV15	NA	TRBJ2-7	13	NA